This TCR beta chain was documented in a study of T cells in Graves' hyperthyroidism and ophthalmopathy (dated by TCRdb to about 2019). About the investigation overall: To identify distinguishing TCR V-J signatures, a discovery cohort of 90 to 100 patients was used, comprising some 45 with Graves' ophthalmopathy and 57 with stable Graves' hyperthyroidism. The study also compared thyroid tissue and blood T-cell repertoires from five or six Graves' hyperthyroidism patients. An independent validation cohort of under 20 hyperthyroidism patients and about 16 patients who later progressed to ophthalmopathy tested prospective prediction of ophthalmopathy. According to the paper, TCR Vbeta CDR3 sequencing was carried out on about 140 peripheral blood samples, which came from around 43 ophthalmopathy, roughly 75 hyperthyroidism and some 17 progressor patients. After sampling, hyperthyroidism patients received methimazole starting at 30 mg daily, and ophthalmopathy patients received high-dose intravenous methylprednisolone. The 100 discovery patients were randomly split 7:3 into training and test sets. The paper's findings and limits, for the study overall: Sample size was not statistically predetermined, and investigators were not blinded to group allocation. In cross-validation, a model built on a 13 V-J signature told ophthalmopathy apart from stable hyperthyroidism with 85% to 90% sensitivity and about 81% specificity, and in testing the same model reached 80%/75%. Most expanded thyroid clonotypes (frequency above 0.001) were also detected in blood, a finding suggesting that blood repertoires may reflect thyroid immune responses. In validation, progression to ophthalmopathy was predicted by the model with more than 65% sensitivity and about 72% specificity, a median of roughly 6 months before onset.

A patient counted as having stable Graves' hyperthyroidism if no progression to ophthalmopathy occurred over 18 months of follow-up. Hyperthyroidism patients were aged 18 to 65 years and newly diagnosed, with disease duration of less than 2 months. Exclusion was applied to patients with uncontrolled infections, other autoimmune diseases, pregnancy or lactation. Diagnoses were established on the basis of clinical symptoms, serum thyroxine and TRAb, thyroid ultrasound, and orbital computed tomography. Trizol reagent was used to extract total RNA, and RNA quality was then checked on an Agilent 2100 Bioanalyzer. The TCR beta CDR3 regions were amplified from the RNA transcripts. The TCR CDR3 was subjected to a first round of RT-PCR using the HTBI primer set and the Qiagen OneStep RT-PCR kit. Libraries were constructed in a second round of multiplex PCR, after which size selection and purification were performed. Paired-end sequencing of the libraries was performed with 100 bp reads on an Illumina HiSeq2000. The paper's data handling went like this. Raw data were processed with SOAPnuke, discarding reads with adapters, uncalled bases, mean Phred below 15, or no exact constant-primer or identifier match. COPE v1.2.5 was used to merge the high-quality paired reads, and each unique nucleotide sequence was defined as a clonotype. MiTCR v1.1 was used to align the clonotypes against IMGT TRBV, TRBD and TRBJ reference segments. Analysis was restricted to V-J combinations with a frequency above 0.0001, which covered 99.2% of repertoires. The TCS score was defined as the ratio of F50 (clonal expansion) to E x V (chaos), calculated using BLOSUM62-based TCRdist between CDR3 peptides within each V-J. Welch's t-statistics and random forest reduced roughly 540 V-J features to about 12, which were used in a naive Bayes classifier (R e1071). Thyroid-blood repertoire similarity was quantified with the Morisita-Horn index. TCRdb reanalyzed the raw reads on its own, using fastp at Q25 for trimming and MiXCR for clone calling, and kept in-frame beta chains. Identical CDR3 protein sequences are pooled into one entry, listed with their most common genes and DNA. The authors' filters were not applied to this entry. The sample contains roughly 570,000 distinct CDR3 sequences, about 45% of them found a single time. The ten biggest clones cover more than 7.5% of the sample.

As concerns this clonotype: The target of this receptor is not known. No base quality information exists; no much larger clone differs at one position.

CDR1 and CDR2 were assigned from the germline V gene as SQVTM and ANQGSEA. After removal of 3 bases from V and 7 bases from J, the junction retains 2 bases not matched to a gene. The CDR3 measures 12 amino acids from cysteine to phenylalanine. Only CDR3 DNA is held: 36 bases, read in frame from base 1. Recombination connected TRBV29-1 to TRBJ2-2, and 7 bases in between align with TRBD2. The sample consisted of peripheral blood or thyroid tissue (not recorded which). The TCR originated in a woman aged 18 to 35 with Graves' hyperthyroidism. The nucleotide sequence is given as TGCAGCGTTGATCGGACTAGCGGGGAGCTGTTTTTT. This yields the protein CSVDRTSGELFF.